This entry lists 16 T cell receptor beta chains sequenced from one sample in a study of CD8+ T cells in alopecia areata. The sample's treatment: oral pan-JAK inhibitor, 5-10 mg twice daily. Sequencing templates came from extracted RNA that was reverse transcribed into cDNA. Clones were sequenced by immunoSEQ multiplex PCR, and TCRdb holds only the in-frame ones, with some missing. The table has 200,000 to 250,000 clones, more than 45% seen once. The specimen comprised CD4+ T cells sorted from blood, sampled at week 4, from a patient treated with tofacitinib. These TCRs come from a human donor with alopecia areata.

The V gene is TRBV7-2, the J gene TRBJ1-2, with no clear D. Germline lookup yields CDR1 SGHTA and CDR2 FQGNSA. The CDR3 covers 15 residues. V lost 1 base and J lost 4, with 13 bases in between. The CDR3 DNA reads TGTGCCAGCAGCTTAGGGCAGAAGACGCGCTATGGCTACACCTTC. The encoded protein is CASSLGQKTRYGYTF.

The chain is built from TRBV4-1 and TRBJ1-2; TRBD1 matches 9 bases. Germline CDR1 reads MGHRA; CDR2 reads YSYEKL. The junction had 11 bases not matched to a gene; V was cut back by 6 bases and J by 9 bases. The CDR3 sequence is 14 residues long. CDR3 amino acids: CASSRSGTGLSYTF. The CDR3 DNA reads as TGCGCCAGCAGTCGCTCCGGGACAGGGTTGAGCTACACCTTC.

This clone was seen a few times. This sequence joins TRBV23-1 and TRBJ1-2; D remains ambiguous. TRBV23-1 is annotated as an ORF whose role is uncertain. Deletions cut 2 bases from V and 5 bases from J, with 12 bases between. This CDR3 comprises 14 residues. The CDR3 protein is CASSQLIRGYGYTF. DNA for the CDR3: TGCGCCAGCAGTCAACTCATTCGTGGGTATGGCTACACCTTC.

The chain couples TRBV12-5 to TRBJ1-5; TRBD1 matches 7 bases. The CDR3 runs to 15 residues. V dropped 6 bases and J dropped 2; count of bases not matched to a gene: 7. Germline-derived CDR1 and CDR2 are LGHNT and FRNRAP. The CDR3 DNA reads TGTGCTAGTGGCCACAGGGGAAGTGGCAATCAGCCCCAGCATTTT. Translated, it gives CASGHRGSGNQPQHF.

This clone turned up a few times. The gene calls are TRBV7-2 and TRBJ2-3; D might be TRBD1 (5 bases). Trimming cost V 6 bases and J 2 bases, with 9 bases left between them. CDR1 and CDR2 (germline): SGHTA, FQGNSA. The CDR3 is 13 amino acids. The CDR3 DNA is TGTGCCAGCAGGGACACATTCACAGATACGCAGTATTTT. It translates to CASRDTFTDTQYF.

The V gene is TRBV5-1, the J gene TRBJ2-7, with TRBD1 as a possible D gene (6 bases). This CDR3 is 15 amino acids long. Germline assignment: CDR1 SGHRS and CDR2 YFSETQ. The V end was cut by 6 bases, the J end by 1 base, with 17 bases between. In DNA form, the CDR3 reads TGCGCCAGCAACCCCGGGACACTCACTTCCTACGAGCAGTACTTC. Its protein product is CASNPGTLTSYEQYF.

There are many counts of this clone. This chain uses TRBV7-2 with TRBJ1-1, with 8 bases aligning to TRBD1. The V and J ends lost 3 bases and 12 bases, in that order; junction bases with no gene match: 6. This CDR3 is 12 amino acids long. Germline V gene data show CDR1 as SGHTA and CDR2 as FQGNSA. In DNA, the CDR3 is TGTGCCAGCAGCTTTCGGACAGGGAAAACTTTCTTT. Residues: CASSFRTGKTFF.

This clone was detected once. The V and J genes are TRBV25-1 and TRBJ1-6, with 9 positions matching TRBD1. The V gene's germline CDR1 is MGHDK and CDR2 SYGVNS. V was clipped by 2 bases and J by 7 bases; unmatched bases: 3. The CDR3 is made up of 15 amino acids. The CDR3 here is CASSETGTGNSPLHF. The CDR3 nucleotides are TGTGCCAGCAGTGAAACCGGGACAGGGAATTCACCCCTCCACTTT.

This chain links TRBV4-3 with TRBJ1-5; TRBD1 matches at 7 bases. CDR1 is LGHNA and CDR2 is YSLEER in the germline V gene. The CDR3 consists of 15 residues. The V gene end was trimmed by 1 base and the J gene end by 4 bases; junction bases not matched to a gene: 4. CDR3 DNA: TGCGCCAGCAGCCAAGTCCGACAGGGTAATCAGCCCCAGCATTTT. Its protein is CASSQVRQGNQPQHF.

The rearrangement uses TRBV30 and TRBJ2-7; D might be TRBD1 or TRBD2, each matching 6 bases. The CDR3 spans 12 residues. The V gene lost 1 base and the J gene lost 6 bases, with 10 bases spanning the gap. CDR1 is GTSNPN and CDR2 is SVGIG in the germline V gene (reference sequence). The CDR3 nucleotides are TGTGCCTGGAGTGCACAGGGAGGCGAGCAGTACTTC. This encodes CAWSAQGGEQYF. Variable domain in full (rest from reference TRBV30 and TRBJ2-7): SQTIHQWPATLVQPVGSPLSLECTVEGTSNPNLYWYRQAAGRGLQLLFYSVGIGQISSEVPQNLSASRPQDRQFILSSKKLLLSDSGFYLCAWSAQGGEQYFGPGTRLTVT.

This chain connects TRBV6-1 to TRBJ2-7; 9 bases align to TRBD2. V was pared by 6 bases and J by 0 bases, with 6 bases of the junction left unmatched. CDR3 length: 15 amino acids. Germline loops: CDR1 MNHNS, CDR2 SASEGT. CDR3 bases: TGTGCCAGCAGCCTGGGCGGGGGGGCCTCCTACGAGCAGTACTTC. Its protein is CASSLGGGASYEQYF.

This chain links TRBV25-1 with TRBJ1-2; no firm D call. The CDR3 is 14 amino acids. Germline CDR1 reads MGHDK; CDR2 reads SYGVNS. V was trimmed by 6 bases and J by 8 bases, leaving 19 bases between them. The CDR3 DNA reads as TGTGCCAGCAGCCCCACCGGAGTTCCTTGGGGCTACACCTTC. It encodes CASSPTGVPWGYTF.

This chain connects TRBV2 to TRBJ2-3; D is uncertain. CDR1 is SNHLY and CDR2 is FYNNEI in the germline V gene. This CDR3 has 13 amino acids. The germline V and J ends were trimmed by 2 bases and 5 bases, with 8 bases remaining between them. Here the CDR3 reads CASSESPKDTQYF. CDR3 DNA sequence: TGTGCCAGCAGTGAATCCCCAAAAGATACGCAGTATTTT.

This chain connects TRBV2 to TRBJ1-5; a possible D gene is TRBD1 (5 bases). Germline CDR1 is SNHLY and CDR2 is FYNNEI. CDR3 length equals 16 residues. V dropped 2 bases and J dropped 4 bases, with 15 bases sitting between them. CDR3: CASSELGGAPNQPQHF. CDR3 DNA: TGTGCCAGCAGTGAATTGGGAGGGGCTCCTAATCAGCCCCAGCATTTT.

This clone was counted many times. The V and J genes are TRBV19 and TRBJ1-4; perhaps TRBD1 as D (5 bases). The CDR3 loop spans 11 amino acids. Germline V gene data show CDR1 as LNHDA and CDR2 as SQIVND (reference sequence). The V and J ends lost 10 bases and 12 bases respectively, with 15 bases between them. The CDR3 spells CATGHPLELFF. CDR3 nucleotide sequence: TGTGCCACCGGACACCCTCTCGAACTGTTTTTT.

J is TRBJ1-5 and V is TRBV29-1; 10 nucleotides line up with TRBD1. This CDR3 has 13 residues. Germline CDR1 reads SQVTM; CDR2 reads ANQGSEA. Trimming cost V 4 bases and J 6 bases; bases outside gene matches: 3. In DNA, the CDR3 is TGCAGCGTTGGTGGGACAGGGGTTCAGCCCCAGCATTTT. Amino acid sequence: CSVGGTGVQPQHF.